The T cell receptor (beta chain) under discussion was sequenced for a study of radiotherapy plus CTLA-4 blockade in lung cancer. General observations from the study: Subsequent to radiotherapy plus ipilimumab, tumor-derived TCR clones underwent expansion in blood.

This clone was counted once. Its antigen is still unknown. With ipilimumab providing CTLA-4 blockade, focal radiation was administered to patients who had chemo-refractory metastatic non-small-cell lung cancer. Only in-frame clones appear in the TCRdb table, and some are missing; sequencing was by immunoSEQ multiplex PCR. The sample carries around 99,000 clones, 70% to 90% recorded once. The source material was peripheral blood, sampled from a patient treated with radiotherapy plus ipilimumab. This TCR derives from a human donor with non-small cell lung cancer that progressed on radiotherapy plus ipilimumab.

The CDR3 DNA follows: TGTGCCAGTCGCGAGATGGGAGAGACCCAGTACTTC. This sequence encodes CASREMGETQYF. The chain has TRBV11-3 and TRBJ2-5; D uncertain. Deletions cut 9 bases from V and 4 bases from J, with 12 bases between. In germline, CDR1 is SGHNT, CDR2 YENEEA. The CDR3 runs 12 residues.